Listed here is a single TCR beta chain. Antigen: not known. Some clones are missing from TCRdb's copy, which holds only in-frame ones; the method was immunoSEQ multiplex PCR. The data contain about 680,000 clones, more than 70% of them singletons. The CDR3 consists of 12 residues. Germline loops: CDR1 LGHNT, CDR2 FRNRAP. Trimming took 1 base from V and 6 from J, leaving 3 bases between them. The data belong to a study of Ad26.COV2.S vaccination and SARS-CoV-2 variants. Study outcomes and limitations: Non-spike TCR breadth did not differ much between vaccine and placebo recipients.

Treatment given: around 19 received Ad26.COV2.S at low or high dose, single or two shots; roughly 5 received placebo; per-sample allocation not given. It was on day 63 after the first vaccine or placebo injection that samples were taken. The individual, an adult aged 18-55 years, was a donor in Boston. This sequence originates from a person aged 18-65 years who received the Ad26.COV2.S COVID-19 vaccine or a placebo. The chain has TRBV12-5 and TRBJ2-2, with D uncertain. The material was peripheral blood, obtained in a trial of Ad26.COV2.S vaccine versus placebo. The CDR3 reads CASGLGSGELFF. CDR3 bases: TGTGCTAGTGGTTTGGGGTCCGGGGAGCTGTTTTTT.